One and the same sample provided the 25 T cell receptor beta chains below, sequenced in a study of blood T cell repertoires in COVID-19. Here immunoSEQ multiplex PCR was the method, and the copy in TCRdb shows in-frame clones only, minus some. The repertoire holds about 270,000 clones, with around four fifths as singletons. The sample was peripheral blood. Source of these receptors: a woman aged 50 to 60 with active or convalescent COVID-19.

V is TRBV2 and J is TRBJ2-2; tentatively, D is TRBD2 (6 bases). CDR1 and CDR2 from the germline V gene are SNHLY and FYNNEI. The CDR3 loop spans 16 amino acids. V was shortened by 4 bases and J by 4 bases, with 16 bases between the two germline ends. In DNA, the CDR3 is TGTGCCAGCAGTGGGGTGGGACTCCTGTTCACCGGGGAGCTGTTTTTT. Translation gives CASSGVGLLFTGELFF.

V is TRBV12-3 or TRBV12-4 and J is TRBJ1-5, with D perhaps TRBD1 (6 bases). This CDR3 contains 13 residues. V lost 5 bases and J lost 4, with 9 bases in between. CDR3 protein: CASSPGQNQPQHF. The CDR3 DNA reads TGTGCCAGCAGTCCGGGACAAAATCAGCCCCAGCATTTT.

Here the CDR3 reads CASSERAGFAGAVPEQYF. The CDR3 region has the DNA TGTGCCAGCAGTGAACGGGCCGGATTTGCGGGCGCCGTCCCCGAGCAGTACTTC. The V call is TRBV6-1, the J call TRBJ2-7; tentative D call: TRBD2 (5 bases). The CDR3 spans 18 residues. Germline CDR1 and CDR2: MNHNS and SASEGT. V was trimmed by 2 bases and J by 6 bases, leaving 26 bases between them.

The chain uses TRBV28 and TRBJ1-5, with TRBD1 matching 8 bases. V shed 5 bases, J shed 3 bases, and the junction held 3 bases outside the gene matches. The CDR3 is made up of 14 amino acids. Germline-derived CDR1 and CDR2 are MDHEN and SYDVKM. Here the CDR3 DNA reads TGTGCCAGCAGTAGGACAGGGAACAATCAGCCCCAGCATTTT. This gives the protein CASSRTGNNQPQHF.

The chain links TRBV6-1 to TRBJ1-4; D unresolved. Trimming stripped 2 bases from V and 8 bases from J, with 3 bases between. CDR1 MNHNS and CDR2 SASEGT come from the germline V gene. This CDR3 is built from 11 residues. CDR3 sequence reads: CASSEREKLFF. DNA of the CDR3: TGTGCCAGCAGTGAACGGGAAAAACTGTTTTTT.

The genes are TRBV7-8 and TRBJ2-2; 10 nucleotides match TRBD2. Germline V gene data show CDR1 as SGHVS and CDR2 as FQNEAQ. The CDR3 is 17 amino acids. The V and J ends lost 6 bases and 7 bases, in that order; junction bases with no gene match: 14. CDR3: CASSPYPSGRADGELFF. The CDR3 DNA reads as TGTGCCAGCAGTCCCTACCCCAGCGGGAGGGCCGACGGGGAGCTGTTTTTT.

The chain is built from TRBV6-1 and TRBJ1-2; possible D gene TRBD1, 6 bases. The germline CDR1 and CDR2 sequences are MNHNS and SASEGT. This CDR3 has 14 residues. V was shortened by 3 bases and J by 8 bases, with 16 bases between the two germline ends. For the CDR3, the DNA is TGTGCCAGCAGTGAGGGGACACGGGCTGGCGGCTACACCTTC. Its protein is CASSEGTRAGGYTF.

J is TRBJ2-3 and V is TRBV9, with D perhaps matching TRBD2 (6 bases). This CDR3 spans 15 amino acids. With 0 bases removed from V and 4 bases from J, the gap between germline ends came to 12 bases. Germline CDR1 SGDLS, CDR2 YYNGEE. As DNA, the CDR3 is TGTGCCAGCAGCGTAGAACTCGGGAGAGCAGATACGCAGTATTTT. Translating it yields CASSVELGRADTQYF.

This clone was found a few times. The chain uses TRBV7-8 and TRBJ1-5; D call uncertain. Per germline, CDR1 SGHVS and CDR2 FQNEAQ. CDR3 length equals 13 residues. Trimming left V 0 bases short and J 4 bases short, with 4 bases between. This chain's CDR3 is CASSLAPNQPQHF. CDR3 in DNA: TGTGCCAGCAGCTTAGCTCCAAATCAGCCCCAGCATTTT.

This chain connects TRBV19 to TRBJ2-7; D might be TRBD1 (5 bases). The germline V gene encodes CDR1 LNHDA and CDR2 SQIVND (reference sequence). V was cut by 5 bases and J by 10 bases, with 18 bases left in between. The CDR3 spans 13 residues. CDR3 sequence (DNA): TGTGCCAGTAGTTCGACAGCGAATCAGGACCAGTACTTC. Protein: CASSSTANQDQYF. Using reference TRBV19 and TRBJ2-7 for the parts outside the CDR3, the full variable domain is DGGITQSPKYLFRKEGQNVTLSCEQNLNHDAMYWYRQDPGQGLRLIYYSQIVNDFQKGDIAEGYSVSREKKESFPLTVTSAQKNPTAFYLCASSSTANQDQYFGPGTRLTVT.

CDR3 region: CASYDSGTGKEKLFF. The CDR3 nucleotides are TGTGCCAGCTATGACTCCGGGACAGGGAAGGAAAAACTGTTTTTT. The V gene is TRBV28, the J gene TRBJ1-4, with 9 positions matching TRBD1. V was pared by 8 bases and J by 8 bases, with 12 bases of the junction left unmatched. CDR3 length equals 15 residues. The germline gives CDR1 MDHEN, CDR2 SYDVKM. Complete variable domain (other parts from reference TRBV28 and TRBJ1-4): DVKVTQSSRYLVKRTGEKVFLECVQDMDHENMFWYRQDPGLGLRLIYFSYDVKMKEKGDIPEGYSVSREKKERFSLILESASTNQTSMYLCASYDSGTGKEKLFFGSGTQLSVL.

The chain joins TRBV5-1 to TRBJ1-1; TRBD1 might be the D (6 bases). V lost 0 bases and J 1 base, leaving 16 bases between the germline ends. Germline V CDR1 and CDR2: SGHRS, YFSETQ. CDR3 length: 17 amino acids. This CDR3 is CASSLVVGGPQNTEAFF. The DNA for the CDR3 is TGCGCCAGCAGCTTGGTGGTTGGGGGCCCCCAGAACACTGAAGCTTTCTTT. Looking up the rest from reference TRBV5-1 and TRBJ1-1 gives the full variable domain: KAGVTQTPRYLIKTRGQQVTLSCSPISGHRSVSWYQQTPGQGLQFLFEYFSETQRNKGNFPGRFSGRQFSNSRSEMNVSTLELGDSALYLCASSLVVGGPQNTEAFFGQGTRLTVV.

The table lists this clone with a few counts. The rearrangement links TRBV7-2 to TRBJ1-5; no definite D call. This CDR3 has 14 amino acids. Trimming removed 4 bases at V and 4 bases at J, with 11 bases between. CDR1 SGHTA and CDR2 FQGNSA come from the germline V gene. The CDR3 DNA reads TGTGCCAGCAGCTCCCTCTATACTAATCAGCCCCAGCATTTT. Amino acid sequence: CASSSLYTNQPQHF.

This clone was recorded once. The V and J genes are TRBV28 and TRBJ1-5, with 7 bases that match TRBD1. Trimming removed 1 base from V and 4 bases from J; junction bases left unmatched: 4. The CDR3 totals 15 residues. CDR1 and CDR2 (germline): MDHEN, SYDVKM. This CDR3 is CASSLFRGTNQPQHF. CDR3 nucleotides: TGTGCCAGCAGTTTATTCAGGGGGACGAATCAGCCCCAGCATTTT. The full variable domain, with the rest looked up from reference TRBV28 and TRBJ1-5, is DVKVTQSSRYLVKRTGEKVFLECVQDMDHENMFWYRQDPGLGLRLIYFSYDVKMKEKGDIPEGYSVSREKKERFSLILESASTNQTSMYLCASSLFRGTNQPQHFGDGTRLSIL.

The chain couples TRBV2 to TRBJ1-2; no definite D call. V gave up 4 bases and J gave up 3 bases, with 6 bases separating them. The CDR3 totals 12 residues. CDR1 and CDR2 (germline): SNHLY, FYNNEI. The CDR3 sequence is CASSVGDYGYTF. For the CDR3, the DNA is TGTGCCAGCAGTGTCGGGGACTATGGCTACACCTTC. Together with reference TRBV2 and TRBJ1-2, the CDR3 gives the full variable domain: EPEVTQTPSHQVTQMGQEVILRCVPISNHLYFYWYRQILGQKVEFLVSFYNNEISEKSEIFDDQFSVERPDGSNFTLKIRSTKLEDSAMYFCASSVGDYGYTFGSGTRLTVV.

V and J are TRBV6-1 and TRBJ2-1; D remains ambiguous. The CDR3 spans 16 residues. Trimming removed 4 bases at V and 0 bases at J, with 13 bases between. Germline values: CDR1 MNHNS, CDR2 SASEGT. The CDR3 region is CASSAVAASSYNEQFF. The CDR3 DNA reads TGTGCCAGCAGTGCAGTAGCCGCAAGCTCCTACAATGAGCAGTTCTTC.

J is TRBJ2-2 and V is TRBV3-1 (or the pseudogene TRBV3-2); D perhaps matches TRBD2 (6 bases). The germline V gene has CDR1 LGHDT and CDR2 YNNKEL (reference sequence). The germline V and J ends were trimmed by 4 bases and 6 bases, with 9 bases remaining between them. The CDR3 consists of 13 residues. The CDR3 protein is CASSPRRAGELFF. CDR3 coding DNA: TGTGCCAGCAGCCCCAGGAGGGCCGGGGAGCTGTTTTTT.

CDR3 loop: CASSGGIPLNTGELFF. CDR3 nucleotide sequence: TGTGCCAGCAGTGGCGGAATACCTCTTAACACCGGGGAGCTGTTTTTT. The gene calls are TRBV6-1 and TRBJ2-2; D is ambiguous. This CDR3 region has 16 residues. Germline CDR1 MNHNS, CDR2 SASEGT. Trimming took off 4 bases at V and 2 bases at J, with 14 bases between the two ends.

The chain recombines TRBV6-5 with TRBJ1-1; tentative D call: TRBD1 (5 bases). Trimming took off 8 bases at V and 8 bases at J, with 12 bases between the two ends. The germline CDR1 and CDR2 sequences are MNHEY and SVGAGI. The CDR3 covers 11 residues. CDR3 region: CASRTGGEAFF. CDR3 bases: TGTGCCAGCCGAACAGGCGGCGAAGCTTTCTTT.

The chain has TRBV18 and TRBJ2-7; 8 bases are a match to TRBD1. V was pared by 4 bases and J by 3 bases, with 5 bases of the junction left unmatched. This CDR3 is built from 14 residues. The germline gives CDR1 KGHSH, CDR2 LQKENI. The CDR3: CASSQRDRFYEQYF. The CDR3 DNA reads TGTGCCAGCTCACAGAGGGACAGGTTCTACGAGCAGTACTTC.

The chain employs TRBV25-1 and TRBJ1-1, with a possible D match to TRBD1 (6 bases). Germline-derived CDR1 and CDR2 are MGHDK and SYGVNS. Trimming shortened V by 1 base and J by 8 bases, and 11 bases separated the two germline ends. The CDR3 is 13 amino acids. The CDR3 sequence: CASSESTGQEAFF. The CDR3 bases are TGTGCCAGCAGTGAATCAACAGGGCAGGAAGCTTTCTTT.

The table lists this clone with a count of one. The CDR3 protein is CASSPNGVAEAFF. CDR3 sequence (DNA): TGTGCCAGTAGTCCCAACGGAGTCGCTGAAGCTTTCTTT. The chain uses TRBV19 and TRBJ1-1; no firm D call. The V end was cut by 5 bases, the J end by 6 bases, with 13 bases between. Looked up from germline, CDR1 is LNHDA and CDR2 is SQIVND (reference sequence). The CDR3 has 13 residues.

The chain links TRBV30 to TRBJ1-3; the D gene is possibly TRBD1 (6 bases). The V gene's germline CDR1 is GTSNPN and CDR2 SVGIG (reference sequence). The V and J ends lost 3 bases and 3 bases respectively, with 9 bases between them. This CDR3 is built from 13 residues. In DNA form, the CDR3 reads TGTGCCTGGAGAGGGGACATTGGAAACACCATATATTTT. Translating gives CAWRGDIGNTIYF.

V and J are TRBV4-1 and TRBJ1-2; 8 nucleotides align to TRBD1. V shed 1 base and J 4 bases; nucleotides not matched to a gene: 5. Germline CDR1 reads MGHRA; CDR2 reads YSYEKL. The CDR3 consists of 15 residues. In DNA form, the CDR3 reads TGCGCCAGCAGCCAAGTAGGACAGGGTAGCTATGGCTACACCTTC. Translated, it gives CASSQVGQGSYGYTF.

The rearrangement uses TRBV19 and TRBJ2-3, with TRBD2 as a possible D gene (5 bases). Trimming took off 4 bases at V and 6 bases at J, with 8 bases between the two ends. The CDR3 loop spans 12 amino acids. Germline V gene sequence: CDR1 LNHDA, CDR2 SQIVND (reference sequence). The CDR3 DNA follows: TGTGCCAGTAGTAGATTAGCGGATACGCAGTATTTT. Amino acid sequence: CASSRLADTQYF.